This entry describes one TCR beta chain. Its cognate antigen is unknown. This entry comes from a study of CD8 T cells in ankylosing spondylitis. Study-level points and caveats: Within ankylosing spondylitis blood, a TCR beta motif made up of roughly eight highly homologous variants appeared to be characteristic.

TCRdb itself ran the 5' RACE reads through MiXCR, one entry per CDR3 protein. The repertoire holds about 140,000 distinct CDR3 sequences, with 7% to 10% as singletons. V shed 7 bases, J shed 3 bases, and the junction held 11 bases outside the gene matches. The CDR3 has 15 amino acids. The germline V gene encodes CDR1 MNHNS and CDR2 SASEGT. The rearrangement links TRBV6-1 to TRBJ1-2; TRBD1 matches at 7 bases. The clonotype was recovered from a male donor with ankylosing spondylitis. The sequenced sample was synovial fluid, either unsorted or a sorted T cell fraction (not recorded which). This CDR3 is CASTVPQGSDYGYTF. CDR3 in DNA: TGTGCCAGCACCGTACCACAGGGGAGCGACTATGGCTACACCTTC.